This T cell receptor beta chain is drawn from a study of T cells after yellow fever vaccination. Points from the study as a whole: Some clonotypes were seen in both the CD4 and the CD8 compartments. These made up a small share and likely arose from convergent recombination.

This clonotype came up many times. Its specificity is unknown. MiXCR, applied by TCRdb to the 5' RACE reads, yields one record per CDR3 protein. The table records a few hundred thousand distinct CDR3 sequences, 5.2% of them present only once. Germline lookup yields CDR1 SQVTM and CDR2 ANQGSEA. With 6 bases removed from V and 5 bases from J, the gap between germline ends came to 13 bases. The CDR3 loop spans 12 amino acids. The chain combines TRBV29-1 with TRBJ1-1, with D hard to call. This TCR came from a man between 18 and 29 years old who received the YFV17D yellow fever vaccine. The specimen comprised CD4+ T cells sorted from PBMCs, sampled on the day of the yellow fever booster vaccination. The CDR3 spells CSVLGDGTEAFF. In DNA form, the CDR3 reads TGCAGCGTCCTCGGCGATGGGACTGAAGCTTTCTTT.